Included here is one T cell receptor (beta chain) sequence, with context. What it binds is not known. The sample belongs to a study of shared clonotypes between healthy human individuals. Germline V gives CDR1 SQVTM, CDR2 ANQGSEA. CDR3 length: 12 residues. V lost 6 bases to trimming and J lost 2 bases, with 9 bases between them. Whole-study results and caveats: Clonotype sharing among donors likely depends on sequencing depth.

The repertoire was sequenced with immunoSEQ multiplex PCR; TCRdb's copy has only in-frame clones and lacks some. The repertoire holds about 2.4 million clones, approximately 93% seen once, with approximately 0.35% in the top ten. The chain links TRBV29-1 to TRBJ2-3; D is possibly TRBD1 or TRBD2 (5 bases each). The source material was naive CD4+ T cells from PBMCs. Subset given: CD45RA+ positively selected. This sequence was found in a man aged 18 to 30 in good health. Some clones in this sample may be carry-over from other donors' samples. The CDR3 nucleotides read TGCAGCGTGGGGGACCTCACAGATACGCAGTATTTT. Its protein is CSVGDLTDTQYF.